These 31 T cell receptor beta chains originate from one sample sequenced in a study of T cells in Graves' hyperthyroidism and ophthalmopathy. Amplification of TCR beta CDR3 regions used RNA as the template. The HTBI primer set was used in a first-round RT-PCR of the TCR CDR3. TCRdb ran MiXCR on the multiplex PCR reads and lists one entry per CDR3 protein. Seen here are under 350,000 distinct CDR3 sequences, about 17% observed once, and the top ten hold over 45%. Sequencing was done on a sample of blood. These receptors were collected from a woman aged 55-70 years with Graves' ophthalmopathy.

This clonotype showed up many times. This chain's CDR3 is CASSLEAPYNEQFF. The CDR3 region has the DNA TGTGCCAGCAGCTTAGAGGCCCCCTACAATGAGCAGTTCTTC. V and J are TRBV7-2 and TRBJ2-1; D uncertain. Germline assignment: CDR1 SGHTA and CDR2 FQGNSA. There are 14 residues in the CDR3. Trimming took off 1 base at V and 2 bases at J, with 6 bases between the two ends.

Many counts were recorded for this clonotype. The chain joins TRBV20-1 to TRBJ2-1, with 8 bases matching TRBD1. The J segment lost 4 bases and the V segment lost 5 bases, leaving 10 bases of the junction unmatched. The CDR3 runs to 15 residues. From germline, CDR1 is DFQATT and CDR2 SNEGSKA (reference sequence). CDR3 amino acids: CSACPRDRTYNEQFF. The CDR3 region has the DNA TGCAGTGCTTGCCCCCGGGACAGGACTTACAATGAGCAGTTCTTC.

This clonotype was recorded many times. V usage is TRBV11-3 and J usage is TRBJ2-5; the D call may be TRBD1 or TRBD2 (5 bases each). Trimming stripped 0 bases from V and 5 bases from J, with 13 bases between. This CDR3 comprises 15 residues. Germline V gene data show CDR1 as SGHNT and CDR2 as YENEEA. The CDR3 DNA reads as TGTGCCAGCAGCTTAGATCGGACCGGGACCGAGACCCAGTACTTC. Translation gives CASSLDRTGTETQYF. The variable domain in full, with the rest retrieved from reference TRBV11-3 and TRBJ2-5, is EAGVVQSPRYKIIEKKQPVAFWCNPISGHNTLYWYLQNLGQGPELLIRYENEEAVDDSQLPKDRFSAERLKGVDSTLKIQPAELGDSAVYLCASSLDRTGTETQYFGPGTRLLVL.

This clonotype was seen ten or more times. CDR3 coding DNA: TGTGCCAGCAGCTTAGTTCGGCGGGACTACAGATATCGGGTAAATGAGCAGTTCTTC. Translating gives CASSLVRRDYRYRVNEQFF. This chain joins TRBV7-9 and TRBJ2-1; 7 nucleotides line up with TRBD2. Germline V lookup: CDR1 SEHNR, CDR2 FQNEAQ (reference sequence). V was pared by 1 base and J by 7 bases, with 19 bases of the junction left unmatched. The CDR3 has 19 amino acids.

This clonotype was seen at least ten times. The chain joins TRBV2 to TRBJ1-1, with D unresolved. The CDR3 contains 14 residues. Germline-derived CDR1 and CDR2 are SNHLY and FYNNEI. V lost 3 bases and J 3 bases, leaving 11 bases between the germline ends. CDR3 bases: TGTGCCAGCAGTGACGAGGACGGATACACTGAAGCTTTCTTT. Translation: CASSDEDGYTEAFF.

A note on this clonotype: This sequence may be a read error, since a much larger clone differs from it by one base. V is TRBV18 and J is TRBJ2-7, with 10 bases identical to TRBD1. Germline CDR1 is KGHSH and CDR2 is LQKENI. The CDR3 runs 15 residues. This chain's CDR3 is CGSSAGTGAKYEQYF. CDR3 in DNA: TGTGGCAGCTCAGCCGGGACAGGGGCAAAGTACGAGCAGTACTTC.

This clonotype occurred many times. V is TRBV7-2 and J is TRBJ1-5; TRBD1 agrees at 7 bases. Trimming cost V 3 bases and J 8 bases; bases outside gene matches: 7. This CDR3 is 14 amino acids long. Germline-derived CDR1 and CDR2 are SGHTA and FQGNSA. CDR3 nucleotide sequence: TGTGCCAGCAGCTTCCAAGGACAGGTCGAGCCCCAGCATTTT. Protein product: CASSFQGQVEPQHF.

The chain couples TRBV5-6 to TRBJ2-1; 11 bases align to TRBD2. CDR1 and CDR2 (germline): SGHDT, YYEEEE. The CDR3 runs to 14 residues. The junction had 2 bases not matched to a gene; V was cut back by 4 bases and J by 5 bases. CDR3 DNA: TGTGCCAGCAGCGCGGGACTAGCGGACAATGAGCAGTTCTTC. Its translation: CASSAGLADNEQFF.

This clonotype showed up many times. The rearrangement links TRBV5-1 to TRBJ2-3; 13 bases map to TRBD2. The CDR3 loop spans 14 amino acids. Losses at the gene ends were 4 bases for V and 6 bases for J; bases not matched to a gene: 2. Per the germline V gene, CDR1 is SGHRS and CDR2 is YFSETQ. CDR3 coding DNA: TGCGCCAGCAGCAGGACTAGCGGGAGTGATACGCAGTATTTT. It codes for CASSRTSGSDTQYF.

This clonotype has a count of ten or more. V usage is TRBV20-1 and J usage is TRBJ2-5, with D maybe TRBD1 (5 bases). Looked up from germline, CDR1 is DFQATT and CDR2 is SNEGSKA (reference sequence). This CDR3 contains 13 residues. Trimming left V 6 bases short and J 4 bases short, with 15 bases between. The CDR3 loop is CSATRQTGETQYF. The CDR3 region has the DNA TGCAGTGCCACCCGACAGACCGGAGAGACCCAGTACTTC.

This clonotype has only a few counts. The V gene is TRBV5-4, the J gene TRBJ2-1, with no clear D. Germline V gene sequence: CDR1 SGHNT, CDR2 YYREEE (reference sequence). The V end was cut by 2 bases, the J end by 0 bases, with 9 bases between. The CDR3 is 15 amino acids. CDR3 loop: CASSFGVPSYNEQFF. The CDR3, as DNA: TGTGCCAGCAGCTTTGGGGTCCCCTCCTACAATGAGCAGTTCTTC.

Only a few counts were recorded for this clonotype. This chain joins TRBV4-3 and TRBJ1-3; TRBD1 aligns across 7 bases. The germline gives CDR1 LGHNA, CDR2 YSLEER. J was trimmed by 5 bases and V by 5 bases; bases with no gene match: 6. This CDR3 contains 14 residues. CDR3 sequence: CASSWDSSRNTIYF. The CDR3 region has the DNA TGCGCCAGCAGCTGGGACAGTAGCAGAAACACCATATATTTT.

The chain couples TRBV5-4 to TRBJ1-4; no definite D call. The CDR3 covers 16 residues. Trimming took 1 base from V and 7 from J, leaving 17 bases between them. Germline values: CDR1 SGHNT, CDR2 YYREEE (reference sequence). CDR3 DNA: TGTGCCAGCAGCTTGAGCGGAGGGTCCGGACGTGAAAAACTGTTTTTT. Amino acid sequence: CASSLSGGSGREKLFF.

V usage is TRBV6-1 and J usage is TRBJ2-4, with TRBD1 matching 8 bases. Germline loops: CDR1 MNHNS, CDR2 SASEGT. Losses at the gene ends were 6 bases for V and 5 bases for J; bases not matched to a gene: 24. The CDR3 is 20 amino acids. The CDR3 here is CASRLRAERRTGGLQNIQYF. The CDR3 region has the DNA TGTGCCAGCAGACTCCGGGCCGAGCGGCGTACAGGGGGATTGCAAAACATTCAGTACTTC.

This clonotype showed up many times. The CDR3 loop is CSARKEGALVGSNQPQHF. CDR3 nucleotides: TGCAGTGCTAGAAAGGAGGGGGCTTTGGTCGGTAGCAATCAGCCCCAGCATTTT. The V and J genes are TRBV20-1 and TRBJ1-5; 7 nucleotides match TRBD1. This CDR3 comprises 18 residues. Germline V gives CDR1 DFQATT, CDR2 SNEGSKA (reference sequence). V lost 2 bases and J lost 0; bases outside the gene matches: 13.

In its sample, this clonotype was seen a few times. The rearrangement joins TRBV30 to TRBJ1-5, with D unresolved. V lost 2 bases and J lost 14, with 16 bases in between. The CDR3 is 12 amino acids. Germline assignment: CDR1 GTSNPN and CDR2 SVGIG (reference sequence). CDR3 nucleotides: TGTGCCTGGAGTAGCCCCCCGGGTCCAAAGCATTTT. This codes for CAWSSPPGPKHF. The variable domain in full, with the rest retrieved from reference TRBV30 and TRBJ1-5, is SQTIHQWPATLVQPVGSPLSLECTVEGTSNPNLYWYRQAAGRGLQLLFYSVGIGQISSEVPQNLSASRPQDRQFILSSKKLLLSDSGFYLCAWSSPPGPKHFGDGTRLSIL.

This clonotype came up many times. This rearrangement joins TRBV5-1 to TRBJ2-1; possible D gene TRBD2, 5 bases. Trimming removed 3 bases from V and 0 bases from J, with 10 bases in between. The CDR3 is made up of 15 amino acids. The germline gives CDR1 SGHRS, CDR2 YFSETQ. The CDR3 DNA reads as TGCGCCAGCAGCTCGGGGTTCAGCTCCTACAATGAGCAGTTCTTC. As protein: CASSSGFSSYNEQFF. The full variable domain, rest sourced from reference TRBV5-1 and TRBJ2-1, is KAGVTQTPRYLIKTRGQQVTLSCSPISGHRSVSWYQQTPGQGLQFLFEYFSETQRNKGNFPGRFSGRQFSNSRSEMNVSTLELGDSALYLCASSSGFSSYNEQFFGPGTRLTVL.

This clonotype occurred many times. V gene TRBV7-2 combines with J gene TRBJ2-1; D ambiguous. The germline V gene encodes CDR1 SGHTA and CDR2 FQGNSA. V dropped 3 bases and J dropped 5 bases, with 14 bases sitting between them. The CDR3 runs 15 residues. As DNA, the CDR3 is TGTGCCAGCAGCTTCTGGAACCGGCTTAACAATGAGCAGTTCTTC. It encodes CASSFWNRLNNEQFF.

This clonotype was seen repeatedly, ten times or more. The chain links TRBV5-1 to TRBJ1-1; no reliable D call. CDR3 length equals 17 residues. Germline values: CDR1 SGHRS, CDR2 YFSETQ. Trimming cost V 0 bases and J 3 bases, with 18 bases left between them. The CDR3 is CASSLDSPIDGDTEAFF. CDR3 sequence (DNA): TGCGCCAGCAGCTTGGATTCCCCGATTGACGGAGACACTGAAGCTTTCTTT.

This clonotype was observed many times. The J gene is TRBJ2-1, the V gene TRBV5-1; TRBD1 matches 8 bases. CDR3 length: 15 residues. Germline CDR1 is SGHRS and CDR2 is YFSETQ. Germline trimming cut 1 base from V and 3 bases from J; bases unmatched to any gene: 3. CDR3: CASSLRTGSYNEQFF. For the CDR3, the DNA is TGCGCCAGCAGCTTGCGGACAGGGAGCTACAATGAGCAGTTCTTC.

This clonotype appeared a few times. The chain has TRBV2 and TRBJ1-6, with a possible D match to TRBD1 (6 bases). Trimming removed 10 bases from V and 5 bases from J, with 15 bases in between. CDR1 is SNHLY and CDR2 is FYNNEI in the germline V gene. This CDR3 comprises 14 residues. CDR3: CATPGTTNNSPLHF. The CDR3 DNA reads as TGTGCCACCCCCGGGACAACCAATAATTCACCCCTCCACTTT.

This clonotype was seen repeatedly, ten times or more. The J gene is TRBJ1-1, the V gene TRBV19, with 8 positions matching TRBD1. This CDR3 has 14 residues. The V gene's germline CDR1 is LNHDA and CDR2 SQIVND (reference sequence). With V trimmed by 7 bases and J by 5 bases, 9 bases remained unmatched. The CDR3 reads CASTPGGQRTEAFF. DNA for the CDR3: TGTGCCAGTACCCCAGGGGGCCAACGGACTGAAGCTTTCTTT.

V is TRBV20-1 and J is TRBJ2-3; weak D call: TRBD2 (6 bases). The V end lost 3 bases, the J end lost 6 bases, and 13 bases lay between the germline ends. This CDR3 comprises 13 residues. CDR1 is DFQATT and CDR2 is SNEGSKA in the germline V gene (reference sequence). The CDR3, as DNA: TGCAGTGCTAGCGGGAGTCATGGGGATACGCAGTATTTT. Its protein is CSASGSHGDTQYF.

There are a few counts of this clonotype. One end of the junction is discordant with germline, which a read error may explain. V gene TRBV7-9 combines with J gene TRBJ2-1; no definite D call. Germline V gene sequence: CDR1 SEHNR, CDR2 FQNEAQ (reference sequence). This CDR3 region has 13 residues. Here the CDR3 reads CASSPGRNNGQFF. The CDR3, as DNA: TGTGCCAGCAGCCCCGGACGTAATAATGGGCAGTTCTTC. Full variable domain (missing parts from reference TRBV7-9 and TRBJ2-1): DTGVSQNPRHKITKRGQNVTFRCDPISEHNRLYWYRQTLGQGPEFLTYFQNEAQLEKSRLLSDRFSAERPKGSFSTLEIQRTEQGDSAMYLCASSPGRNNGQFFGPGTRLTVL.

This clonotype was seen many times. The CDR3 sequence is CASSHGGRVTEAFF. CDR3 nucleotide sequence: TGTGCCAGCAGCCACGGCGGCAGGGTTACTGAAGCTTTCTTT. The rearrangement joins TRBV7-2 to TRBJ1-1, with D tentatively TRBD1 (5 bases). V gave up 5 bases and J gave up 5 bases, with 15 bases separating them. This CDR3 contains 14 residues. CDR1 is SGHTA and CDR2 is FQGNSA in the germline V gene. Full variable domain (rest looked up from reference TRBV7-2 and TRBJ1-1): GAGVSQSPSNKVTEKGKDVELRCDPISGHTALYWYRQSLGQGLEFLIYFQGNSAPDKSGLPSDRFSAERTGGSVSTLTIQRTQQEDSAVYLCASSHGGRVTEAFFGQGTRLTVV.

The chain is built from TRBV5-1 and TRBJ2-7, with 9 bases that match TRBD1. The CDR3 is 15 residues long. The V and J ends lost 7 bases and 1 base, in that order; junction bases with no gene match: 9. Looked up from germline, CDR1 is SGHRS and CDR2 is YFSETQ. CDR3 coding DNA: TGCGCCAGCCGGCCTGGGACAGGGTATTCCTACGAGCAGTACTTC. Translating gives CASRPGTGYSYEQYF.

This chain's CDR3 is CSAQQGRDEKLFF. The DNA of the CDR3 is TGCAGTGCCCAACAGGGCAGAGATGAAAAACTGTTTTTT. The chain links TRBV20-1 to TRBJ1-4; D may be TRBD1 (6 bases). This CDR3 has 13 residues. V shed 6 bases and J shed 6 bases, with 14 bases lying between them. CDR1 DFQATT and CDR2 SNEGSKA come from the germline V gene (reference sequence).

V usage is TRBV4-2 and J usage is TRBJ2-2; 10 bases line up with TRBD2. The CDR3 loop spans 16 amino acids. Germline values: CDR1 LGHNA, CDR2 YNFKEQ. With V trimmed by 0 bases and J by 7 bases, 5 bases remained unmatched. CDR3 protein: CASSQELAGVFGELFF. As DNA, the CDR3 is TGTGCCAGCAGCCAAGAGCTAGCGGGAGTTTTCGGGGAGCTGTTTTTT.

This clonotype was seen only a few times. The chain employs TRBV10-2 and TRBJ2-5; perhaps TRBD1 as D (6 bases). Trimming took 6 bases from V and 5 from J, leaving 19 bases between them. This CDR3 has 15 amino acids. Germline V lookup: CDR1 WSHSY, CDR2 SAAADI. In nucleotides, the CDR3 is TGCGCCAGCAGAGCACACAGGGAACGGCAGGAGACCCAGTACTTC. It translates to CASRAHRERQETQYF.

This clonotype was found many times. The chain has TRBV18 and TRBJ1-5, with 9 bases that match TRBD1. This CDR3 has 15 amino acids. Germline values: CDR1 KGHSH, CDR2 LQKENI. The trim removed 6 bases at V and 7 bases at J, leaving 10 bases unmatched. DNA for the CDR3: TGTGCCAGCTCGACAGAGAGGACAGGGGTCCAGCCCCAGCATTTT. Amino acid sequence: CASSTERTGVQPQHF.

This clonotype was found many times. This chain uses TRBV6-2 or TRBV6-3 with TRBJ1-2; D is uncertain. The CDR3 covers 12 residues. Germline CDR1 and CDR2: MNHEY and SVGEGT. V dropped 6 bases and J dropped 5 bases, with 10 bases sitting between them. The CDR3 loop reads CASSGNPYGYTF. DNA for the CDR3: TGTGCCAGCAGCGGGAACCCTTATGGCTACACCTTC.